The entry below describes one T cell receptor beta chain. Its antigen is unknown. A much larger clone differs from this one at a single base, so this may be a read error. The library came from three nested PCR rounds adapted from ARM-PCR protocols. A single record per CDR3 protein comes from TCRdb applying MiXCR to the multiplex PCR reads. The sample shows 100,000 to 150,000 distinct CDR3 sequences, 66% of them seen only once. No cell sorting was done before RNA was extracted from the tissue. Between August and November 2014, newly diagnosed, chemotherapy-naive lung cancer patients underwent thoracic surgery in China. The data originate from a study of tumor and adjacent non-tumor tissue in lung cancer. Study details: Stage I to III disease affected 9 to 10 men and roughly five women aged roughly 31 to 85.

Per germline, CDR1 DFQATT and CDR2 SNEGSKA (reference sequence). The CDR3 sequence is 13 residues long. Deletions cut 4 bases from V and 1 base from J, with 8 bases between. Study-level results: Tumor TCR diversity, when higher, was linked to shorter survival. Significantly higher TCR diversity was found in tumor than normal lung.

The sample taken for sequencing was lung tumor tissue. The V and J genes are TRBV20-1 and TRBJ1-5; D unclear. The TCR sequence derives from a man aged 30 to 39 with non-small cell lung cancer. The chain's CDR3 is CSAIIGSNQPQHF. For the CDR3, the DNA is TGCAGTGCTATTATAGGGAGCAATCAGCCCCAGCATTTT.